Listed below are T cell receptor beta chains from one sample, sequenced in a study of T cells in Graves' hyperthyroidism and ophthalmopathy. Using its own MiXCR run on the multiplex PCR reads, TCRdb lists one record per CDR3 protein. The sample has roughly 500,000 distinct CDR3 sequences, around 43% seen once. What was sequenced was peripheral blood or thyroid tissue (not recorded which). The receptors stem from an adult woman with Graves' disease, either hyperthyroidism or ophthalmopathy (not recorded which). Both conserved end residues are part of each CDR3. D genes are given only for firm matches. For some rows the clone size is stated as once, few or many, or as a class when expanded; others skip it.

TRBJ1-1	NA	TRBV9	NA	CASSVASDAEAFF	TGTGCCAGCAGCGTAGCGAGTGACGCTGAAGCTTTCTTT
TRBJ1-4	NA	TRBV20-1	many	CSAMEGPTNEKLFF	TGCAGTGCCATGGAAGGGCCAACTAATGAAAAACTGTTTTTT
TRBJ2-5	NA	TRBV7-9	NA	CASSLSETRYF	TGTGCCAGCAGTTTATCGGAGACCCGGTACTTC
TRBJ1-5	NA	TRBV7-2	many	CASSFGTRNSQPQHF	TGTGCCAGCAGCTTTGGGACAAGGAACAGTCAGCCCCAGCATTTT
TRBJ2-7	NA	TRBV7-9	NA	CASSLSGMSSYEQYF	TGTGCCAGCAGCTTGAGTGGAATGAGCTCCTACGAGCAGTACTTC
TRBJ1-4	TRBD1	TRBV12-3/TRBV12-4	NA	CASSKRQGPNEKLFF	TGTGCCAGCAGTAAGCGACAGGGACCTAATGAAAAACTGTTTTTT
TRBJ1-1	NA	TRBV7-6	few	CASSSQGLGAFF	TGTGCCAGCAGTTCACAGGGTCTTGGGGCTTTCTTT
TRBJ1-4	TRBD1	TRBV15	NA	CATSRTFSGQKTFNEKLFF	TGTGCCACCAGCAGAACCTTTTCGGGACAGAAGACCTTTAATGAAAAACTGTTTTTT
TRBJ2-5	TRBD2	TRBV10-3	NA	CASSHGLAGGEETQYF	TGTGCCTCCTCGCACGGACTAGCGGGAGGGGAAGAGACCCAGTACTTC
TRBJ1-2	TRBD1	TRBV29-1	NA	CSVQGPNDYTF	TGCAGCGTACAGGGGCCTAATGACTACACCTTC
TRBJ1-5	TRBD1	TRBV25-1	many	CASSEWDSNQPQHF	TGTGCCAGCAGTGAATGGGACAGTAATCAGCCCCAGCATTTT
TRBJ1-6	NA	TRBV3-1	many	CASSQGGGGSPLHF	TGTGCCAGCAGCCAAGGAGGTGGAGGCTCACCCCTCCACTTT
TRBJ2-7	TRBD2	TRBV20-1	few	CSATPSGPYEQYF	TGCAGTGCTACACCTAGCGGGCCCTACGAGCAGTACTTC
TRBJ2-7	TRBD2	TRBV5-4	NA	CASSAPLRGGSYEQYF	TGTGCCAGCAGCGCCCCTTTGCGGGGGGGCTCCTACGAGCAGTACTTC
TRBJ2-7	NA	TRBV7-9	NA	CAGSHRDTSYEQYF	TGTGCCGGCAGCCACCGGGACACCTCCTACGAGCAGTACTTC
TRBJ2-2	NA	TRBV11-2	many	CASSLWEAGTGELFF	TGTGCCAGCAGCTTGTGGGAGGCCGGCACCGGGGAGCTGTTTTTT
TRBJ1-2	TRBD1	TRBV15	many	CATSYGTGDNYGYTF	TGTGCCACCAGCTATGGGACAGGGGATAACTATGGCTACACCTTC